These 24 T cell receptor beta chains originate from one sample sequenced in a study of blood T cell repertoires in COVID-19. Only in-frame clones appear in the TCRdb table, and some are missing; sequencing was by immunoSEQ multiplex PCR. Of 270,000 or so clones listed, 75% to 90% were seen once; the top ten hold around 2.9%. The source material was peripheral blood. These receptors were collected from a young woman with active or convalescent COVID-19.

The chain joins TRBV2 to TRBJ2-2; 10 nucleotides align to TRBD2. Germline loops: CDR1 SNHLY, CDR2 FYNNEI. The CDR3 spans 17 residues. With V trimmed by 8 bases and J by 6 bases, 15 bases remained unmatched. The chain's CDR3 is CASSPPGLSGGAGELFF. The CDR3 bases are TGTGCCAGCTCGCCCCCCGGGTTGAGCGGGGGGGCCGGGGAGCTGTTTTTT.

The chain couples TRBV30 to TRBJ1-6, with 9 bases matching TRBD1. The CDR3 is 17 residues long. The trim removed 0 bases at V and 7 bases at J, leaving 10 bases unmatched. In germline, CDR1 is GTSNPN, CDR2 SVGIG (reference sequence). CDR3 loop: CAWSVRTGGLGNSPLHF. CDR3 in DNA: TGTGCCTGGAGTGTCAGAACAGGGGGCCTCGGGAATTCACCCCTCCACTTT. The whole variable domain, remainder taken from reference TRBV30 and TRBJ1-6, is SQTIHQWPATLVQPVGSPLSLECTVEGTSNPNLYWYRQAAGRGLQLLFYSVGIGQISSEVPQNLSASRPQDRQFILSSKKLLLSDSGFYLCAWSVRTGGLGNSPLHFGNGTRLTVT.

The chain combines TRBV19 with TRBJ1-1, with TRBD1 identical over 9 bases. V trimming: 6 bases; J trimming: 5 bases; junction bases outside the gene matches: 7. CDR3 length: 14 residues. CDR1 and CDR2 (germline): LNHDA, SQIVND (reference sequence). Here the CDR3 DNA reads TGTGCCAGTAGCATTACAGGGGGCGAAACTGAAGCTTTCTTT. This encodes CASSITGGETEAFF.

The V and J genes are TRBV5-1 and TRBJ1-2; tentatively, D is TRBD1 (5 bases). With 0 bases removed from V and 2 bases from J, the gap between germline ends came to 14 bases. This CDR3 spans 16 amino acids. Germline V gene lookup returns CDR1 SGHRS and CDR2 YFSETQ. The CDR3 loop is CASSLAGGRGNYGYTF. The CDR3 DNA follows: TGCGCCAGCAGCTTGGCCGGCGGGAGGGGAAACTATGGCTACACCTTC.

The chain has TRBV5-1 and TRBJ2-7; 14 positions agree with TRBD2. The CDR3 is 16 amino acids. Germline CDR1 reads SGHRS; CDR2 reads YFSETQ. J gave up 4 bases and V 4 bases, and 7 bases lay outside the gene matches. In DNA, the CDR3 is TGCGCCAGCAGCGGCGGGACTAGCGGGGGTTATTACGAGCAGTACTTC. Translated, it gives CASSGGTSGGYYEQYF.

This clone was seen more than once but under ten times. The chain has TRBV7-2 and TRBJ1-3; 9 bases agree with TRBD1. Germline CDR1 SGHTA, CDR2 FQGNSA. The V segment lost 5 bases and the J segment 3 bases; nucleotides outside the gene matches: 5. This CDR3 contains 15 residues. The CDR3 loop reads CASSLDRGGGNTIYF. CDR3 nucleotides: TGTGCCAGCAGCCTCGACAGGGGGGGTGGAAACACCATATATTTT.

The sample holds one count of this clone. This chain joins TRBV7-2 and TRBJ2-1; a weak D match, TRBD2 (5 bases). This CDR3 spans 11 amino acids. In germline, CDR1 is SGHTA, CDR2 FQGNSA. Trimming removed 4 bases at V and 9 bases at J, with 7 bases between. Here the CDR3 DNA reads TGTGCCAGCAGCTCGGGGATTGAGCAGTTCTTC. Translated: CASSSGIEQFF.

The chain is built from TRBV10-2 and TRBJ2-3, with a weak D call TRBD2 (7 bases). Germline CDR1 reads WSHSY; CDR2 reads SAAADI. The ends were cut back, 1 base at V and 3 bases at J, with 17 bases in the middle. The CDR3 covers 17 residues. CDR3 bases: TGCGCCAGCAGTGAGTGGGGGGGGCGAAGTGGAACAGATACGCAGTATTTT. Protein product: CASSEWGGRSGTDTQYF.

This chain links TRBV7-8 with TRBJ2-5; TRBD2 aligns across 9 bases. Trimming at V came to 3 bases and at J to 5 bases, leaving 10 bases not matched to a gene. Germline CDR1 and CDR2: SGHVS and FQNEAQ. The CDR3 covers 16 residues. The CDR3 DNA reads as TGTGCCAGCAGCTTTACTGGCGGGGGGGCCAGGGAGACCCAGTACTTC. It yields the protein CASSFTGGGARETQYF.

A few counts support this clone. The CDR3 region has the DNA TGTGCCAGCAGTCTAGGAGGGGCAGGGTCCTACGAGCAGTACTTC. It is translated as CASSLGGAGSYEQYF. The chain employs TRBV7-2 and TRBJ2-7; maybe TRBD2 (6 bases). The CDR3 has 15 residues. Trimming cost V 6 bases and J 1 base, with 16 bases left between them. Germline assignment: CDR1 SGHTA and CDR2 FQGNSA.

V usage is TRBV7-6 and J usage is TRBJ1-1; D unclear. The CDR3 loop spans 13 amino acids. Germline values: CDR1 SGHVS, CDR2 FNYEAQ. With 1 base removed from V and 5 bases from J, the gap between germline ends came to 8 bases. The CDR3 sequence is CASSLDEGTEAFF. The DNA for the CDR3 is TGTGCCAGCAGCTTAGATGAGGGAACTGAAGCTTTCTTT.

The V gene is TRBV7-6, the J gene TRBJ1-1; TRBD1 agrees at 9 bases. CDR1 and CDR2 (germline): SGHVS, FNYEAQ. The CDR3 length is 16 residues. Trimming at V came to 5 bases and at J to 5 bases, leaving 12 bases not matched to a gene. For the CDR3, the DNA is TGTGCCAGCAGCCCGATAGGGCCGACAGGGGGGACTGAAGCTTTCTTT. This gives the protein CASSPIGPTGGTEAFF.

This chain connects TRBV6-2 or TRBV6-3 to TRBJ1-5, with 10 bases matching TRBD1. Germline CDR1 MNHEY, CDR2 SVGEGT. The CDR3 is made up of 19 amino acids. V lost 6 bases to trimming and J lost 4 bases; unmatched junction nucleotides: 18. The CDR3 DNA follows: TGTGCCAGCAGCACTGTCCGGGGACAGGGGCCTCAAACGAATCAGCCCCAGCATTTT. It encodes CASSTVRGQGPQTNQPQHF.

This chain joins TRBV6-6 and TRBJ2-6; D uncertain. With 6 bases removed from V and 8 bases from J, the gap between germline ends came to 17 bases. This CDR3 comprises 15 residues. CDR1 and CDR2 from the germline V gene are MNHNY and SVGAGI (reference sequence). CDR3 sequence: CASRGMSGRTNVLTF. CDR3 sequence (DNA): TGTGCCAGCAGGGGCATGAGTGGTCGCACCAACGTCCTGACTTTC.

The chain uses TRBV27 and TRBJ2-2, with D tentatively TRBD2 (7 bases). There are 17 residues in the CDR3. Trimming took off 6 bases at V and 8 bases at J, with 25 bases between the two ends. Germline V gene lookup returns CDR1 MNHEY and CDR2 SMNVEV (reference sequence). CDR3: CASRYLRDIGREGELFF. The CDR3 coding sequence is TGTGCCAGCAGGTACCTCCGGGACATCGGGCGGGAGGGGGAGCTGTTTTTT.

This clone appeared once. V gene TRBV2 combines with J gene TRBJ1-1; D is possibly TRBD1 (6 bases). V dropped 6 bases and J dropped 0 bases, with 8 bases sitting between them. Germline V gives CDR1 SNHLY, CDR2 FYNNEI. The CDR3 totals 13 residues. The CDR3 DNA is TGTGCCAGCAGCGGACAGTTGAACACTGAAGCTTTCTTT. Its protein is CASSGQLNTEAFF. Combining the CDR3 with reference TRBV2 and TRBJ1-1 gives the whole variable domain EPEVTQTPSHQVTQMGQEVILRCVPISNHLYFYWYRQILGQKVEFLVSFYNNEISEKSEIFDDQFSVERPDGSNFTLKIRSTKLEDSAMYFCASSGQLNTEAFFGQGTRLTVV.

The V gene is TRBV24-1, the J gene TRBJ2-3; 13 bases are shared with TRBD2. The CDR3 is 18 residues long. CDR1 is KGHDR and CDR2 is SFDVKD in the germline V gene. Trimming at V came to 0 bases and at J to 2 bases, leaving 4 bases not matched to a gene. CDR3 region: CATSDLTSGGVNTDTQYF. In nucleotides, the CDR3 is TGTGCCACCAGTGATTTGACTAGCGGGGGGGTGAACACAGATACGCAGTATTTT.

The genes are TRBV18 and TRBJ1-1; the D is unclear. Germline CDR1 and CDR2: KGHSH and LQKENI. The CDR3 loop spans 12 amino acids. Trimming stripped 4 bases from V and 3 bases from J, with 6 bases between. CDR3 coding DNA: TGTGCCAGCTCACAAGCGGACACTGAAGCTTTCTTT. Residues: CASSQADTEAFF.

The rearrangement joins TRBV6-2 or TRBV6-3 to TRBJ2-7; D is possibly TRBD2 (6 bases). Looked up from germline, CDR1 is MNHEY and CDR2 is SVGEGT. V lost 1 base and J 4 bases, leaving 14 bases between the germline ends. The CDR3 extends over 15 amino acids. CDR3 loop: CASSYLPLRGYEQYF. Here the CDR3 DNA reads TGTGCCAGCAGTTACTTGCCTCTGCGGGGTTACGAGCAGTACTTC.

The chain couples TRBV19 to TRBJ1-1, with a possible D match to TRBD1 (5 bases). Looked up from germline, CDR1 is LNHDA and CDR2 is SQIVND (reference sequence). Trimming took off 7 bases at V and 1 base at J, with 7 bases between the two ends. The CDR3 runs 12 residues. The CDR3 protein is CASNDRNTEAFF. The CDR3 coding sequence is TGTGCCAGTAATGACAGGAACACTGAAGCTTTCTTT. The full variable domain, with the rest looked up from reference TRBV19 and TRBJ1-1, is DGGITQSPKYLFRKEGQNVTLSCEQNLNHDAMYWYRQDPGQGLRLIYYSQIVNDFQKGDIAEGYSVSREKKESFPLTVTSAQKNPTAFYLCASNDRNTEAFFGQGTRLTVV.

The V and J genes are TRBV28 and TRBJ1-4, with 8 bases identical to TRBD1. J was trimmed by 5 bases and V by 5 bases; bases with no gene match: 4. Germline V gene data show CDR1 as MDHEN and CDR2 as SYDVKM. The CDR3 covers 14 residues. The CDR3 region is CASSTGGRNEKLFF. DNA for the CDR3: TGTGCCAGCAGTACAGGGGGACGGAATGAAAAACTGTTTTTT.

The CDR3 reads CASSPTGLAGGDEQFF. The CDR3 coding sequence is TGTGCCAGCAGCCCGACGGGACTAGCGGGGGGCGATGAGCAGTTCTTC. The gene calls are TRBV7-6 and TRBJ2-1; 15 bases line up with TRBD2. Per germline, CDR1 SGHVS and CDR2 FNYEAQ. The CDR3 loop spans 16 amino acids. With 5 bases clipped from V and 8 bases from J, the junction kept 7 bases outside the gene matches.

The chain uses TRBV5-1 and TRBJ2-2; D is ambiguous. V dropped 5 bases and J dropped 7 bases, with 9 bases sitting between them. The CDR3 length is 12 residues. The germline V gene encodes CDR1 SGHRS and CDR2 YFSETQ. CDR3 residues: CASRRVYGELFF. The CDR3 region has the DNA TGCGCCAGCAGGCGTGTATACGGGGAGCTGTTTTTT. Full variable domain (rest looked up from reference TRBV5-1 and TRBJ2-2): KAGVTQTPRYLIKTRGQQVTLSCSPISGHRSVSWYQQTPGQGLQFLFEYFSETQRNKGNFPGRFSGRQFSNSRSEMNVSTLELGDSALYLCASRRVYGELFFGEGSRLTVL.

The sample holds one count of this clone. This chain connects TRBV3-1 (or the pseudogene TRBV3-2) to TRBJ2-3, with D uncertain. The CDR3 runs to 18 residues. V was cut by 1 base and J by 0 bases, with 17 bases left in between. The germline CDR1 and CDR2 sequences are LGHDT and YNNKEL (reference sequence). The CDR3 spells CASSQGFTSSTSTDTQYF. The CDR3 region has the DNA TGTGCCAGCAGCCAAGGCTTCACGTCGTCAACTAGCACAGATACGCAGTATTTT.